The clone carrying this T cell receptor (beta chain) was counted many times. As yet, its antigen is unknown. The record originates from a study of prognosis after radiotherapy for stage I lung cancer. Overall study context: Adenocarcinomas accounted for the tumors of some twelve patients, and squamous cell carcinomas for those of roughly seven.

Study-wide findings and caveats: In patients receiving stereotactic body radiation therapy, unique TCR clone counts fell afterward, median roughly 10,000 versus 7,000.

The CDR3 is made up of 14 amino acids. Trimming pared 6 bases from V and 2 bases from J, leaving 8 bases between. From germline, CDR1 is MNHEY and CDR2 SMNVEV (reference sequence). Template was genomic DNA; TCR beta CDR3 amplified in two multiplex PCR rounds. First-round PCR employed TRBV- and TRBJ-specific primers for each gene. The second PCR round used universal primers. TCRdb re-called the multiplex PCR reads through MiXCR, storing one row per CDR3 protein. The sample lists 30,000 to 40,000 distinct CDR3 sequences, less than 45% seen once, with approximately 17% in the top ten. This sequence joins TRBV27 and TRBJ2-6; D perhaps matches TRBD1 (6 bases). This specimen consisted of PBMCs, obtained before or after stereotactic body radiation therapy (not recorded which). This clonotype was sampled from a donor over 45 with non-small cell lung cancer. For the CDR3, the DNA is TGTGCCAGCAGCCAGGGGACTGGGGCCAACGTCCTGACTTTC. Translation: CASSQGTGANVLTF. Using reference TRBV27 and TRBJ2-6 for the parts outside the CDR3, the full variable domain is EAQVTQNPRYLITVTGKKLTVTCSQNMNHEYMSWYRQDPGLGLRQIYYSMNVEVTDKGDVPEGYKVSRKEKRNFPLILESPSPNQTSLYFCASSQGTGANVLTFGAGSRLTVL.